These T cell receptor beta chains were read from a single sample in a study of T cells in Graves' hyperthyroidism and ophthalmopathy. TCRdb re-called the multiplex PCR reads through MiXCR, storing one row per CDR3 protein. The sample has 250,000 to 300,000 distinct CDR3 sequences; about 15% are singletons. Sequencing was done on a sample of blood. These receptors were collected from a woman aged 50 to 65 with Graves' hyperthyroidism that later progressed to Graves' ophthalmopathy. Each CDR3 is given with its conserved first and last residue. A D gene is named only where the DNA matches it firmly. The size field is filled for only some rows; it gives once, few, many or a size class.

v_gene	d_gene	j_gene	abundance	CDR3aa	CDR3nt
TRBV2	.	TRBJ2-5	many	CASKEGGEETQYF	TGTGCCAGCAAAGAAGGAGGGGAAGAGACCCAGTACTTC
TRBV6-2/TRBV6-3	.	TRBJ2-4	many	CASSGPRTRSIAKNIQYF	TGTGCCAGCAGTGGTCCCAGGACACGGAGTATAGCCAAAAACATTCAGTACTTC
TRBV5-1	.	TRBJ2-1	many	CASSLGVRYNEQFF	TGCGCCAGCAGCTTGGGAGTCAGGTACAATGAGCAGTTCTTC
TRBV28	TRBD2	TRBJ2-7	.	CASRSGLAGGPAF	TGTGCCAGCAGGTCGGGACTAGCGGGAGGGCCCGCCTTC
TRBV7-2	.	TRBJ1-1	many	CASSPRQENTEAFF	TGTGCCAGCAGCCCGCGACAGGAAAACACTGAAGCTTTCTTT
TRBV28	.	TRBJ1-2	many	CASTRGELLNGYTF	TGTGCCAGCACCCGAGGGGAACTTCTTAATGGCTACACCTTC
TRBV5-1	TRBD1	TRBJ1-4	many	CASSLLGTDEKLFF	TGCGCCAGCAGCTTGTTGGGGACAGACGAAAAACTGTTTTTT
TRBV5-1	.	TRBJ2-5	many	CASEAEGETQYF	TGCGCCAGCGAGGCCGAGGGAGAGACCCAGTACTTC
TRBV10-3	.	TRBJ2-1	few	CAISADRARYNEQFF	TGTGCCATCAGTGCCGATCGAGCTCGCTACAATGAGCAGTTCTTC
TRBV2	.	TRBJ1-4	many	CASSEQTVEKLFF	TGTGCCAGCAGTGAACAGACAGTCGAAAAACTGTTTTTT
TRBV25-1	.	TRBJ2-1	.	CASTHGGNEQFF	TGTGCCAGCACTCATGGCGGCAATGAGCAGTTCTTC
TRBV2	.	TRBJ2-2	many	CASNFSPGELFF	TGTGCCAGCAACTTCAGCCCCGGGGAGCTGTTTTTT
TRBV28	.	TRBJ1-6	many	CASSFATPANSPLHF	TGTGCCAGCAGTTTCGCGACCCCAGCCAATTCACCCCTCCACTTT
TRBV5-1	.	TRBJ2-3	many	CASSLGYGSDTDTQYF	TGCGCCAGCAGCTTGGGCTACGGGTCCGACACAGATACGCAGTATTTT
TRBV27	.	TRBJ1-1	many	CASSLFIRGTMNTEAFF	TGTGCCAGCAGTTTATTTATAAGAGGGACCATGAACACTGAAGCTTTCTTT
TRBV7-9	TRBD1	TRBJ2-5	many	CASSLGQGARFETQYF	TGTGCCAGCAGCTTAGGACAGGGGGCGCGGTTCGAGACCCAGTACTTC
TRBV12-3/TRBV12-4	TRBD1	TRBJ1-1	many	CASSSRQGVGAFF	TGTGCCAGCAGCAGCCGACAGGGGGTTGGTGCTTTCTTT
TRBV7-9	TRBD2	TRBJ2-1	.	CASSSREALVSYNEQFF	TGTGCCAGCAGCTCGCGGGAGGCCCTCGTCTCCTACAATGAGCAGTTCTTC
TRBV5-1	TRBD1	TRBJ2-1	many	CASSSDGTGGWNEQFF	TGCGCCAGCAGCTCGGACGGGACAGGGGGCTGGAATGAGCAGTTCTTC
TRBV3-1	.	TRBJ2-3	many	CASSNFRELDTDTQYF	TGTGCCAGCAGCAATTTCAGGGAGCTTGACACAGATACGCAGTATTTT
TRBV28	TRBD2	TRBJ2-1	many	CASSSSSGGNYNEQFF	TGTGCCAGCAGTTCATCTAGCGGGGGAAACTACAATGAGCAGTTCTTC
TRBV29-1	TRBD1	TRBJ1-2	many	CSVRTGDGYTF	TGCAGCGTTCGAACAGGGGATGGCTACACCTTC
TRBV6-1	.	TRBJ2-2	many	CASSEPSVTGELFF	TGTGCCAGCAGTGAACCTAGCGTAACCGGGGAGCTGTTTTTT
TRBV20-1	TRBD2	TRBJ2-1	many	CSATLAGAPNEQFF	TGCAGTGCAACTCTAGCGGGGGCCCCGAATGAGCAGTTCTTC
TRBV4-1	.	TRBJ2-5	few	CASSQGGRYQETQYF	TGCGCCAGCAGCCAAGGGGGGCGGTACCAAGAGACCCAGTACTTC
TRBV28	TRBD1	TRBJ2-5	few	CASSPSEGTGGFF	TGTGCCAGCAGTCCCTCGGAAGGGACAGGGGGATTCTTC
TRBV6-9	.	TRBJ1-5	.	CVSSCPGGGGSNQPQHF	TGTGTCAGCAGTTGCCCCGGGGGGGGGGGGAGCAATCAGCCCCAGCATTTT
TRBV4-2	TRBD2	TRBJ2-7	many	CASSQEVTSGYEQYF	TGTGCCAGCAGCCAAGAAGTTACTAGCGGCTACGAGCAGTACTTC
TRBV20-1	.	TRBJ1-2	few	CSAPKPRDSHFYGYTF	TGCAGTGCACCAAAACCCCGGGACTCTCATTTCTATGGCTACACCTTC
TRBV11-3	.	TRBJ2-6	.	CASSAQGGSGANVLTF	TGTGCCAGCAGCGCCCAAGGGGGCTCTGGGGCCAACGTCCTGACTTTC
TRBV6-1	.	TRBJ1-2	many	CASSERGYGYTF	TGTGCCAGCAGTGAAAGGGGCTATGGCTACACCTTC
TRBV12-3/TRBV12-4	TRBD2	TRBJ2-7	.	CASSLGLAGGPRTYEQYF	TGTGCCAGCAGTTTAGGCCTAGCGGGAGGGCCGAGGACCTACGAGCAGTACTTC
TRBV24-1	.	TRBJ1-2	few	CATSDSGQGRAGTYGYTF	TGTGCCACCAGTGATTCTGGGCAGGGACGGGCAGGGACCTATGGCTACACCTTC
TRBV6-1	TRBD1	TRBJ2-1	many	CASSLLWDRGGDEQFF	TGTGCCAGCAGTCTCCTTTGGGACAGGGGTGGCGATGAGCAGTTCTTC
TRBV9	.	TRBJ2-7	many	CASSGTASSYEQYF	TGTGCCAGCAGCGGGACTGCTAGCTCCTACGAGCAGTACTTC
TRBV28	TRBD1	TRBJ1-2	.	CASHTGGRGYTF	TGTGCCAGTCATACAGGGGGCAGAGGCTACACCTTC
TRBV6-1	TRBD1	TRBJ2-7	many	CASRTGQGASYEQYF	TGTGCCAGCAGGACGGGACAGGGGGCCTCCTACGAGCAGTACTTC
TRBV9	.	TRBJ1-1	many	CASSGRGTEAFF	TGTGCCAGCAGCGGAAGGGGGACTGAAGCTTTCTTT
TRBV19	TRBD2	TRBJ2-1	few	CGTSGRWNEQFF	TGTGGAACTAGCGGGAGATGGAATGAGCAGTTCTTC
TRBV12-3/TRBV12-4	.	TRBJ1-4	many	CASSLLLQRGEKLFF	TGTGCCAGCAGTTTGTTACTCCAGAGGGGTGAAAAACTGTTTTTT
TRBV6-1	TRBD2	TRBJ2-1	.	CASSEQGGDNEQFF	TGTGCCAGCAGTGAACAGGGAGGGGACAATGAGCAGTTCTTC
TRBV28	.	TRBJ1-1	many	CASSPYRVGVTEAFF	TGTGCCAGCAGTCCGTACAGGGTGGGGGTGACTGAAGCTTTCTTT
TRBV18	TRBD1	TRBJ1-5	many	CASSGDRLSNQPQHF	TGTGCCAGCTCCGGGGACAGATTAAGCAATCAGCCCCAGCATTTT
TRBV20-1	.	TRBJ2-7	.	CSARDPLTRDRFSYEQYF	TGCAGTGCTAGAGATCCCTTAACCCGGGACCGCTTCTCCTACGAGCAGTACTTC
TRBV20-1	.	TRBJ2-5	many	CSAKAPDMTQYF	TGCAGTGCCAAGGCCCCAGACATGACCCAGTACTTC
TRBV28	.	TRBJ2-3	.	CASSQAAPRGDTQYF	TGTGCCAGCAGCCAAGCGGCACCGAGGGGAGATACGCAGTATTTT